This is a list of T cell receptor beta chains from one sample in a study of T cell responses to AZD1222 COVID-19 vaccine. Data came from immunoSEQ multiplex PCR; TCRdb stores just in-frame clones and leaves some out. The sample consists of some 150,000 clones, about 93% of them appearing once. Sequences were derived from peripheral blood, sampled on day 0 of AZD1222 vaccination. These receptor sequences come from an adult in good health. The CDR3 runs from the conserved cysteine through the conserved F or W. The D gene is left open where the match is weak. Size is omitted from some rows. Given values are once, few, many or a class for expanded clones.

>TRBJ1-5|-|-|TRBV19
CASSFTTGSNQPQHF
TGTGCCAGTAGTTTCACAACAGGGAGCAATCAGCCCCAGCATTTT
>TRBJ2-3|-|-|TRBV14
CASSLVSTTDTQYF
TGTGCCAGCAGCCTCGTCTCCACGACAGATACGCAGTATTTT
>TRBJ1-3|-|-|TRBV11-2
CASSLEGLSGNTIYF
TGTGCCAGCAGCTTAGAGGGCCTCTCTGGAAACACCATATATTTT
>TRBJ2-3|-|-|TRBV15
CATSRGPFSSTDTQYF
TGTGCCACCAGCAGAGGACCCTTCTCTAGCACAGATACGCAGTATTTT
>TRBJ1-2|-|-|TRBV7-2
CASSLTGIGYTF
TGTGCCAGCAGCTTAACAGGGATTGGCTACACCTTC
>TRBJ2-7|-|-|TRBV28
CASTQGGARGAGEQYF
TGTGCCAGCACCCAAGGTGGGGCCAGGGGGGCTGGCGAGCAGTACTTC
>TRBJ1-2|-|TRBD1|TRBV27
CASSLSSQGAPGYTF
TGTGCCAGCAGTTTATCGAGTCAGGGGGCGCCCGGCTACACCTTC
>TRBJ1-2|-|TRBD1|TRBV15
CATSRAGGMYGYTF
TGTGCCACCAGCAGGGCAGGGGGGATGTATGGCTACACCTTC
>TRBJ2-7|once|TRBD2|TRBV7-2
CASSPTVAGGSHEQYF
TGTGCCAGCAGCCCAACCGTAGCGGGAGGGTCCCACGAGCAGTACTTC
>TRBJ2-7|-|TRBD2|TRBV2
CASSTQGLAGGEQYF
TGTGCCAGCAGTACCCAGGGGCTAGCGGGAGGCGAGCAGTACTTC
>TRBJ2-2|-|-|TRBV15
CATSRDQGTLNTGELFF
TGTGCCACCAGCAGAGATCAGGGGACTCTTAACACCGGGGAGCTGTTTTTT
>TRBJ1-4|-|-|TRBV7-9
CASSLTPDRTNEKLFF
TGTGCCAGCAGCTTGACCCCTGACAGGACTAATGAAAAACTGTTTTTT
>TRBJ2-1|-|TRBD2|TRBV14
CASSLRLAGRFNEQFF
TGTGCCAGCAGCCTAAGACTAGCGGGGCGGTTCAATGAGCAGTTCTTC
>TRBJ2-4|-|TRBD1|TRBV3-1/TRBV3-2
CASSLTGTGKNWIQYF
TGTGCCAGCAGCCTTACCGGGACAGGAAAAAACTGGATTCAGTACTTC
>TRBJ1-6|-|TRBD1|TRBV7-2
CASSFDRAGVSPLHF
TGTGCCAGCAGCTTCGACAGGGCGGGAGTTTCACCCCTCCACTTT
>TRBJ2-2|few|TRBD2|TRBV18
CASSPPGLAGDGTGELFF
TGTGCCAGCTCACCTCCGGGACTAGCGGGAGATGGTACCGGGGAGCTGTTTTTT
>TRBJ1-5|-|TRBD1|TRBV7-2
CASSSRQGQGQPQHF
TGTGCCAGCAGCTCTCGACAGGGGCAGGGTCAGCCCCAGCATTTT
>TRBJ1-5|-|-|TRBV6-5
CASSFGTLGNQPQHF
TGTGCCAGCAGCTTCGGGACCCTAGGTAACCAGCCCCAGCATTTT
>TRBJ2-3|-|-|TRBV6-2/TRBV6-3
CASSRTDLSTDTQYF
TGTGCCAGCAGTAGGACAGACCTAAGCACAGATACGCAGTATTTT
>TRBJ2-4|-|TRBD1|TRBV5-4
CASSVQGSKNIQYF
TGTGCCAGCAGCGTACAGGGGTCCAAAAACATTCAGTACTTC
>TRBJ2-2|-|-|TRBV14
CASSVRDGRLWDTGELFF
TGTGCCAGCAGCGTCCGGGACGGTCGACTGTGGGACACCGGGGAGCTGTTTTTT
>TRBJ1-1|-|-|TRBV25-1
CASSTGQIEAFF
TGTGCCAGCAGTACCGGACAGATTGAAGCTTTCTTT
>TRBJ2-1|-|TRBD1|TRBV19
CASSPTTGAYYNEQFF
TGTGCCAGTAGTCCAACCACAGGGGCCTATTACAATGAGCAGTTCTTC
>TRBJ2-7|-|-|TRBV2
CASSEGLQGYEQYF
TGTGCCAGCAGTGAGGGGCTCCAGGGCTACGAGCAGTACTTC
>TRBJ2-1|-|TRBD2|TRBV3-1/TRBV3-2
CASSQGSVRGLGVGDEQFF
TGTGCCAGCAGCCAAGGATCGGTTCGGGGACTAGGGGTGGGAGATGAGCAGTTCTTC
>TRBJ2-7|-|-|TRBV28
CASSPRGGYEQYF
TGTGCCAGCAGCCCTAGAGGGGGCTACGAGCAGTACTTC
>TRBJ2-5|-|TRBD2|TRBV6-5
CASSYGGEETQYF
TGTGCCAGCAGTTACGGGGGGGAAGAGACCCAGTACTTC
>TRBJ1-5|-|-|TRBV9
CASSPHGNQPQHF
TGTGCCAGCAGTCCACATGGCAATCAGCCCCAGCATTTT
>TRBJ2-7|once|TRBD1|TRBV11-1
CASSWGQGPSYEQYF
TGTGCCAGCAGCTGGGGACAGGGGCCCTCCTACGAGCAGTACTTC
>TRBJ2-7|once|-|TRBV21-1
CASSKAPGQGPYEQYF
TGTGCCAGCAGCAAAGCCCCGGGACAGGGCCCTTACGAGCAGTACTTC
>TRBJ2-1|few|-|TRBV5-6
CASSRRTYNEQFF
TGTGCCAGCAGCCGCAGAACCTACAATGAGCAGTTCTTC
>TRBJ2-7|-|-|TRBV5-5
CASSLGSSVRSYEQYF
TGTGCCAGCAGCTTGGGTAGTAGCGTCAGGTCCTACGAGCAGTACTTC
>TRBJ2-5|-|TRBD1|TRBV19
CASSRLDRGGETQYF
TGTGCCAGTAGTCGGCTCGACAGGGGCGGTGAGACCCAGTACTTC
>TRBJ2-3|-|TRBD2|TRBV7-3
CASSSRAGARDTQYF
TGTGCCAGCAGCTCCCGAGCGGGAGCAAGGGATACGCAGTATTTT
>TRBJ2-7|-|TRBD1|TRBV6-2/TRBV6-3
CASSFGTDLPYEQYF
TGTGCCAGCAGTTTCGGGACAGATCTTCCCTACGAGCAGTACTTC
>TRBJ2-7|-|TRBD2|TRBV3-1/TRBV3-2
CASSWEGRYEQYF
TGTGCCAGCTCATGGGAGGGCCGATACGAGCAGTACTTC
>TRBJ2-5|-|-|TRBV4-2
CASSQDEAPGAETQYF
TGTGCCAGCAGCCAAGATGAGGCCCCGGGAGCGGAGACCCAGTACTTC
>TRBJ2-1|-|TRBD2|TRBV9
CASSVDLAGSYNEQFF
TGTGCCAGCAGCGTAGATCTAGCGGGTTCCTACAATGAGCAGTTCTTC
>TRBJ2-3|-|-|TRBV27
CASSPVSGKPANTQYF
TGTGCCAGCAGTCCGGTTAGCGGAAAGCCCGCCAATACGCAGTATTTT
>TRBJ2-7|-|-|TRBV4-2
CASSQVAANTYEQYF
TGTGCCAGCAGCCAAGTGGCAGCGAACACCTACGAGCAGTACTTC
>TRBJ2-7|-|-|TRBV2
CASSADNTGSYEQYF
TGTGCCAGCAGTGCCGACAATACGGGTTCCTACGAGCAGTACTTC
>TRBJ2-1|-|-|TRBV3-1/TRBV3-2
CASSLASGSQIYNEQFF
TGTGCCAGCAGCCTCGCCTCCGGGTCCCAAATATACAATGAGCAGTTCTTC
>TRBJ2-6|-|-|TRBV15
CATSLGANVLTF
TGTGCCACCAGCCTTGGGGCCAACGTCCTGACTTTC
>TRBJ2-1|-|TRBD2|TRBV28
CASSSGLARGSYNEQFF
TGTGCCAGCAGTTCGGGACTAGCGAGAGGCTCCTACAATGAGCAGTTCTTC
>TRBJ2-7|-|-|TRBV6-1
CASSELAVYIFYEQYF
TGTGCCAGCAGTGAATTAGCGGTGTATATCTTTTACGAGCAGTACTTC